This T cell receptor (beta chain) was recovered during a study of neurological immune-mediated disorders (dated by TCRdb to between 2019 and 2020). Background for the entire study: Peripheral blood TCR-beta repertoires from patients with HTLV-I-associated myelopathy (HAM/TSP), patients with multiple sclerosis, and healthy controls were compared in the study using UMI-based sequencing. The approximately 110 TCR-beta libraries covered PBMC samples along with longitudinal samples, technical triplicates, and paired sorted CD4+ and CD8+ T-cell subsets. The cohort included about 70 subjects: roughly 14 with HAM/TSP, around 34 with multiple sclerosis, and around 20 healthy controls. Study-level results and caveats: Across subjects, expanded clones never shared an identical CDR3 amino acid sequence, which suggests that the TCR-beta repertoires in every group were private. The highest TCR clonal expansion was observed in HAM/TSP patients, whereas the lowest was observed in MS patients, even when compared with healthy controls.

This clonotype was recorded at least ten times. It has no known antigen specificity. No quality values exist for individual bases; no much larger clone is one base distant. To synthesize cDNA, template-switch 5'RACE was performed with a primer carrying a 10-nucleotide random unique molecular identifier so that each TCR transcript was tagged. Each sequencing run produced over 200 million TCR-beta sequences covering 15-18 subjects. The RNeasy kit was used for extraction of total RNA. The KAPA Real-time Library Amplification kit was used to amplify TCR-beta VDJ regions with primers for the TCR constant region and the 5'RACE anchor. Sample indexes and Illumina adaptors were added in a first PCR, after which library yield was increased in a second PCR. After Ampure bead purification, the TCR product of roughly 650 bp was size-selected on a 2% E-gel SizeSelection system. Before pooling, library quality was assessed on a Bioanalyzer, concentration was determined with Qubit, and library quantification was performed with the Kapa Library Quantification kit. An Illumina HiSeq 2500 was used to sequence the libraries paired-end at 2 x 150 bp. To increase sequence diversity, roughly 24-31% phiX was spiked into each library pool. The study's processing was this. Quality-filtered reads were processed with the UMI-based MiGEC pipeline, and over 85% of raw TCR sequences were removed by the MiGEC pipeline during error correction. IMGT germline references were used for aligning VDJ genes, and each clonotype was defined as a unique CDR3 amino acid sequence together with its V-J genes. VDJtools evaluated clonal expansion, Shannon diversity and CDR3 relatedness (CalcPairwiseDistances, ClusterSamples); CLCbio workbench built phylogenetic trees. Using coefficient-of-variation modelling across technical triplicates, the study counted a clone as expanded if it had at least 8 unique UMIs. TCRdb cleaned the public reads at Q25 with fastp, built clones with MiXCR and kept in-frame beta chains. Under each unique CDR3 protein, matching rows form one entry showing the most common genes and DNA. These V and J calls derive from TCRdb rather than the authors' analysis. Present in this sample are 50,000 or so distinct CDR3 sequences, about 9.3% of which were seen just once. In total, the top ten clones hold over 20% of the sample.

Unsorted PBMC libraries were generated from 2 million PBMCs stored in RNAlater at -80 °C until RNA extraction. Peripheral blood was subjected to Ficoll-Hypaque density gradient centrifugation to isolate PBMCs, which were then cryopreserved in liquid nitrogen. Cut back by 5 bases and 3 bases, the V and J ends lie 13 bases apart. From a lookup of the germline V gene (reference sequence), CDR1 and CDR2 are DFQATT and SNEGSKA. There are 13 amino acids in the CDR3, from cysteine to phenylalanine inclusive. The entry retains the CDR3 DNA only, 39 bases that are in frame from base 1. The sequence derives from a woman aged 40 to 50 with HTLV-1-associated myelopathy (HAM/TSP). The sample consisted of PBMCs. The chain couples TRBV20-1 to TRBJ1-1; the D gene remains uncertain. At the DNA level, the sequence is TGCAGTGCTGTCACCACTCGGGACACTGAAGCTTTCTTT. This codes for CSAVTTRDTEAFF.